This T cell receptor (beta chain) was sequenced for a study of T cells in Graves' hyperthyroidism and ophthalmopathy. Patients with ophthalmopathy all had a Clinical Activity Score of at least 3, a NOSPECS grade of at least 4 and duration under 3 months. Exclusion criteria comprised uncontrolled infection, other autoimmune disease, pregnancy or lactation. Clinical symptoms, serum thyroxine, TRAb, thyroid ultrasound and orbital computed tomography informed diagnoses. This sample holds PBMCs from roughly 10 ml fresh peripheral blood. Only a few counts were recorded for this clonotype. The CDR3 contains 14 residues. With V trimmed by 5 bases and J by 7 bases, 7 bases remained unmatched. TCR beta CDR3 region amplification was performed from RNA transcripts. Initially, a first-round RT-PCR of the TCR CDR3 employed the HTBI primer set. MiXCR, run by TCRdb on the multiplex PCR reads, gives a single entry per CDR3 protein. The sample has roughly 600,000 distinct CDR3 sequences; roughly 15% are singletons.

The TCR comes from a woman between 45 and 60 years old with Graves' ophthalmopathy. This sequence joins TRBV12-3 or TRBV12-4 and TRBJ1-4; the match to TRBD1 covers 7 bases. Sequencing was performed on blood. The CDR3 region is CASSPTGSVEKLFF. In nucleotides, the CDR3 is TGTGCCAGCAGTCCGACAGGGTCGGTTGAAAAACTGTTTTTT.